Given below is one T cell receptor beta chain in context. The CDR3 runs 13 residues. Between the trimmed V and J ends, which lost 7 bases and 7 bases, there was a span of 13 bases. Germline CDR1 and CDR2: MNHEY and SVGAGI. This entry comes from a study of blood T cell repertoires in COVID-19. Background on the study: Material from acute and convalescent COVID-19 was sourced from the United States, Italy and Spain. Sources were T cells, B-cell-depleted T cells, or PBMCs; the material itself was cDNA or gDNA.

Produced via immunoSEQ multiplex PCR; TCRdb's table is partial and in-frame only. The sample holds about 210,000 clones, 81% seen once. This sequence originates from a woman between 45 and 65 years old with acute COVID-19. The chain couples TRBV6-5 to TRBJ1-4; D is undetermined. Input material: PBMCs or T cells enriched from blood (not recorded which). CDR3 loop: CASMLIVGEKLFF. The CDR3 DNA sequence: TGTGCCAGCATGCTGATAGTCGGTGAAAAACTGTTTTTT.